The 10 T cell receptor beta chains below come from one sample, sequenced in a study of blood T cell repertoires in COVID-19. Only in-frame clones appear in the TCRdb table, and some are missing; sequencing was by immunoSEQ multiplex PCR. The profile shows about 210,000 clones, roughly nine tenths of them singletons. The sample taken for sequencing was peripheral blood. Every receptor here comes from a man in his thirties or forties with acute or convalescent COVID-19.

CDR3 coding DNA: TGTGCCAGCAGCTTTTATAACAGGGGTTACAATGAGCAGTTCTTC. It is translated as CASSFYNRGYNEQFF. The rearrangement links TRBV11-3 to TRBJ2-1; 7 nucleotides match TRBD1. CDR1 and CDR2 (germline): SGHNT, YENEEA. The V segment lost 3 bases and the J segment 4 bases; nucleotides outside the gene matches: 6. The length of the CDR3 is 15 residues.

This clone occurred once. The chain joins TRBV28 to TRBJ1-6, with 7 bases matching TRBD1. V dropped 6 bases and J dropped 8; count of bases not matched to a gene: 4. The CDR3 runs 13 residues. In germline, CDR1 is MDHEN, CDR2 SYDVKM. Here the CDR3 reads CASRPGGYSPLHF. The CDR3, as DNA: TGTGCCAGCAGGCCAGGGGGGTATTCACCCCTCCACTTT.

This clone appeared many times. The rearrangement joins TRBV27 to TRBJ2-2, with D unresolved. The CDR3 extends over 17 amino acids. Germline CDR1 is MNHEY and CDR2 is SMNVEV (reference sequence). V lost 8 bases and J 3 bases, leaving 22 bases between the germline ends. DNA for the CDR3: TGTGCCAGCTGCGGAGAGCACACCGCATTTCACACCGGGGAGCTGTTTTTT. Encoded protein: CASCGEHTAFHTGELFF.

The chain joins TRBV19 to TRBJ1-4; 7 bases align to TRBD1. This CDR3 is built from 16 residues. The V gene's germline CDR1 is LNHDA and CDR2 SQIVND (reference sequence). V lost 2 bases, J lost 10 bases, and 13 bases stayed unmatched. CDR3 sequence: CASSIRDSRLQGKLFF. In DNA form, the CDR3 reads TGTGCCAGTAGTATAAGGGACAGTCGCCTCCAGGGAAAACTGTTTTTT.

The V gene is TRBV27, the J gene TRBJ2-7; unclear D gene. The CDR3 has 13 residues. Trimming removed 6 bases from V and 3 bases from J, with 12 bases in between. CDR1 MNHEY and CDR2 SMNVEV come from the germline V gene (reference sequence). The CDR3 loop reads CASSLGPHYEQYF. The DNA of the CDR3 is TGTGCCAGCAGCTTAGGGCCGCACTACGAGCAGTACTTC.

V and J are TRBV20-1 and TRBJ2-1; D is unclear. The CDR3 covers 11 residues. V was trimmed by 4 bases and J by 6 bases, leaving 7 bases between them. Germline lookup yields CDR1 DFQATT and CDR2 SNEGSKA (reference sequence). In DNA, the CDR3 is TGCAGTGCTATGGGCCTCAATGAGCAGTTCTTC. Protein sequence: CSAMGLNEQFF.

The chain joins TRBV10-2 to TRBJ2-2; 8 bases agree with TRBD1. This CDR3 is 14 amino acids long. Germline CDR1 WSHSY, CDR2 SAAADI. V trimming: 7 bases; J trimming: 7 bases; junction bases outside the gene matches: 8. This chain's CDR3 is CASTFPGGGGELFF. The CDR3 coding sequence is TGCGCCAGCACCTTCCCAGGGGGCGGCGGGGAGCTGTTTTTT.

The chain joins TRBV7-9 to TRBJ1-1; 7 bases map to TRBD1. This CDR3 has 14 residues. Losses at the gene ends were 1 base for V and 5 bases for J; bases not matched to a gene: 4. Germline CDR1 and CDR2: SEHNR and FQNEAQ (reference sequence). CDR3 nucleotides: TGTGCCAGCAGCTTAGAGGGGGCTGGGACTGAAGCTTTCTTT. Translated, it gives CASSLEGAGTEAFF.

The chain's CDR3 is CASSPRGRGESGANVLTF. In nucleotides, the CDR3 is TGCGCCAGCAGCCCTAGGGGCAGGGGAGAGTCTGGGGCCAACGTCCTGACTTTC. J is TRBJ2-6 and V is TRBV4-1; D perhaps matches TRBD1 (6 bases). Germline CDR1 is MGHRA and CDR2 is YSYEKL. V was cut by 4 bases and J by 1 base, with 17 bases left in between. CDR3 length equals 18 residues.

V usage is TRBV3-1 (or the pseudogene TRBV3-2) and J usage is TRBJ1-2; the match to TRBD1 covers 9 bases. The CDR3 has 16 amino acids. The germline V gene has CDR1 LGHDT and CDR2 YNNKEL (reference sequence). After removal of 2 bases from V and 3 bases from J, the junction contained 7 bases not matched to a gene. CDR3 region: CASSQITGGWDYGYTF. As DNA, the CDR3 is TGTGCCAGCAGCCAAATTACAGGGGGCTGGGACTATGGCTACACCTTC.